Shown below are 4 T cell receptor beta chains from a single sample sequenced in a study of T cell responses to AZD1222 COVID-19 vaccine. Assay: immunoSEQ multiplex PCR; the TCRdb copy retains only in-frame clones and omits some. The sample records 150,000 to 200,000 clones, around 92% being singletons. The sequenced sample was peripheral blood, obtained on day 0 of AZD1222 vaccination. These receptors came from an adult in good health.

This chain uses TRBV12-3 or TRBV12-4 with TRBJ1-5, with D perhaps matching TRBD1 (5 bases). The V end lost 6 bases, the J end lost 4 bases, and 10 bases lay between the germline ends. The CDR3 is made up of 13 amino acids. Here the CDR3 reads CASSDRNNQPQHF. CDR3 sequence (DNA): TGTGCCAGCAGCGACAGAAATAATCAGCCCCAGCATTTT.

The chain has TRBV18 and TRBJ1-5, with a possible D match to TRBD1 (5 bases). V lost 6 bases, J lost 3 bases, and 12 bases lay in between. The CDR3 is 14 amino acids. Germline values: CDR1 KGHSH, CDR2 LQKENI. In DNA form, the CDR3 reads TGTGCCAGCTCGGAGGGGTCAGCCAATCAGCCCCAGCATTTT. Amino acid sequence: CASSEGSANQPQHF.

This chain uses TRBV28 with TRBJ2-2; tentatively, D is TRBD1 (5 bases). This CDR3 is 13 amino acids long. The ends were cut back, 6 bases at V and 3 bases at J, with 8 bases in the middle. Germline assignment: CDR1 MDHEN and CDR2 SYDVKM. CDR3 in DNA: TGTGCCAGCAGGATAGGGGACACCGGGGAGCTGTTTTTT. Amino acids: CASRIGDTGELFF.

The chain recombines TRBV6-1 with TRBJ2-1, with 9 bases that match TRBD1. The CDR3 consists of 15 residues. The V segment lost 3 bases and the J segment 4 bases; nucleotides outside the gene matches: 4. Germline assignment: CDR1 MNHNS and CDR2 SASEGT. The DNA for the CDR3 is TGTGCCAGCAGTGAGGGACAGGGAGAGTACAATGAGCAGTTCTTC. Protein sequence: CASSEGQGEYNEQFF.